These 6 T cell receptor beta chains were sequenced from one sample in a study of blood T cell repertoires in COVID-19. Generated by immunoSEQ multiplex PCR, the TCRdb table keeps only in-frame clones and is missing some. The sample carries some 300,000 clones, 80% to 90% recorded once. The material sequenced was peripheral blood. Receptor source: a woman between 50 and 59 years old with COVID-19, enrolled during active disease.

This clone was counted many times. This chain uses TRBV5-4 with TRBJ1-2, with D possibly TRBD1 on 5 matching bases. V was trimmed by 4 bases and J by 7 bases, leaving 8 bases between them. The CDR3 has 11 amino acids. Per germline, CDR1 SGHNT and CDR2 YYREEE (reference sequence). The CDR3 sequence is CASSHTGGYTF. In DNA, the CDR3 is TGTGCCAGCAGCCACACAGGTGGCTACACCTTC.

The rearrangement uses TRBV4-1 and TRBJ1-6, with 8 bases matching TRBD1. The V gene end was trimmed by 0 bases and the J gene end by 7 bases; junction bases not matched to a gene: 5. This CDR3 is 16 amino acids long. Germline lookup yields CDR1 MGHRA and CDR2 YSYEKL. DNA for the CDR3: TGCGCCAGCAGCCAAGAAGGACAGGGTCGAAATTCACCCCTCCACTTT. As protein: CASSQEGQGRNSPLHF.

The chain couples TRBV18 to TRBJ2-2, with TRBD1 identical over 7 bases. The CDR3 spans 15 residues. V trimming: 3 bases; J trimming: 4 bases; junction bases outside the gene matches: 5. Per germline, CDR1 KGHSH and CDR2 LQKENI. CDR3 loop: CASSPGQPGTGELFF. CDR3 nucleotides: TGTGCCAGCTCACCGGGACAGCCAGGCACCGGGGAGCTGTTTTTT.

The chain combines TRBV29-1 with TRBJ1-5; 7 bases are shared with TRBD1. Germline V gene lookup returns CDR1 SQVTM and CDR2 ANQGSEA. V was pared by 5 bases and J by 6 bases, with 7 bases of the junction left unmatched. There are 13 residues in the CDR3. The CDR3 here is CSVNEGAGQPQHF. The DNA for the CDR3 is TGCAGCGTTAATGAGGGGGCAGGTCAGCCCCAGCATTTT.

The rearrangement links TRBV24-1 to TRBJ2-1, with TRBD2 matching over 7 bases. CDR3 size: 17 residues. The germline V gene has CDR1 KGHDR and CDR2 SFDVKD. V lost 5 bases, J lost 1 base, and 10 bases stayed unmatched. In DNA form, the CDR3 reads TGTGCCACCAGTGGGGGAGGGCCCCAGTGGTCCTACAATGAGCAGTTCTTC. Translation gives CATSGGGPQWSYNEQFF.

This clone is a singleton in its sample. V is TRBV2 and J is TRBJ2-3, with a tentative D call TRBD2 (7 bases). The V end lost 3 bases, the J end lost 3 bases, and 13 bases lay between the germline ends. CDR3 length: 15 amino acids. Germline CDR1 SNHLY, CDR2 FYNNEI. Written as DNA, the CDR3 is TGTGCCAGCAGTGATGTGGGAGGGGGAACAGATACGCAGTATTTT. Translated, it gives CASSDVGGGTDTQYF.